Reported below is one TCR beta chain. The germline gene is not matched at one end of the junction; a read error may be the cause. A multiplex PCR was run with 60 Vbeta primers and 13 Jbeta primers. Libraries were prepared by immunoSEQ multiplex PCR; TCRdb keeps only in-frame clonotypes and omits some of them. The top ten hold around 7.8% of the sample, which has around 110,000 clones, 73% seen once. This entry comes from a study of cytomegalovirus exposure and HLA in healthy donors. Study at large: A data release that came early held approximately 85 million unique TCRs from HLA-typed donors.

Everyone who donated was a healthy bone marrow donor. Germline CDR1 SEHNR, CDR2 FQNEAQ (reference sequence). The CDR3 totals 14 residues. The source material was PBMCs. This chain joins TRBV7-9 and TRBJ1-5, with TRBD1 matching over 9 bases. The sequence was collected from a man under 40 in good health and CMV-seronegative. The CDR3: CSSSRTGVNQPQHF. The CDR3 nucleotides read TGTTCCAGCAGCCGGACAGGGGTCAATCAGCCCCAGCATTTT.